The 10 T cell receptor beta chains presented below share a single source sample, sequenced in a study of chemoradiotherapy in HPV16-positive cancers. Libraries were prepared by immunoSEQ multiplex PCR; TCRdb keeps only in-frame clonotypes and omits some of them. The profile shows some 25,000 clones, approximately 90% of them singletons. Sequencing was performed on blood, taken from a patient who underwent chemoradiotherapy. All receptors come from a human donor with HPV-associated anogenital cancer.

J is TRBJ1-1 and V is TRBV28; D not certain. Between the trimmed V and J ends, which lost 2 bases and 11 bases, there was a span of 12 bases. Per the germline V gene, CDR1 is MDHEN and CDR2 is SYDVKM. The CDR3 length is 12 residues. The CDR3 protein is CASSLTGSSAFF. CDR3 in DNA: TGTGCCAGCAGTTTAACGGGCAGTTCGGCTTTCTTT. Full variable domain (missing parts from reference TRBV28 and TRBJ1-1): DVKVTQSSRYLVKRTGEKVFLECVQDMDHENMFWYRQDPGLGLRLIYFSYDVKMKEKGDIPEGYSVSREKKERFSLILESASTNQTSMYLCASSLTGSSAFFGQGTRLTVV.

The chain is built from TRBV5-1 and TRBJ2-7; 10 nucleotides match TRBD2. V gave up 4 bases and J gave up 2 bases; unmatched junction bases: 3. Germline V gene sequence: CDR1 SGHRS, CDR2 YFSETQ. The CDR3 contains 14 residues. The CDR3 DNA sequence: TGCGCCAGCAGCCCACTAGCGGGAACCTACGAGCAGTACTTC. This sequence encodes CASSPLAGTYEQYF. Filled out from reference TRBV5-1 and TRBJ2-7, the complete variable domain reads KAGVTQTPRYLIKTRGQQVTLSCSPISGHRSVSWYQQTPGQGLQFLFEYFSETQRNKGNFPGRFSGRQFSNSRSEMNVSTLELGDSALYLCASSPLAGTYEQYFGPGTRLTVT.

J is TRBJ2-5 and V is TRBV7-9; D remains ambiguous. The CDR3 covers 14 residues. Germline V gene data show CDR1 as SEHNR and CDR2 as FQNEAQ (reference sequence). V was cut by 5 bases and J by 1 base, with 11 bases left in between. The CDR3 loop reads CASSLRTLQETQYF. In nucleotides, the CDR3 is TGTGCCAGCAGCCTGCGAACCCTCCAAGAGACCCAGTACTTC.

J is TRBJ1-5 and V is TRBV7-8; TRBD1 is a possible D gene (6 bases). Germline loops: CDR1 SGHVS, CDR2 FQNEAQ. V was shortened by 5 bases and J by 9 bases, with 14 bases between the two germline ends. This CDR3 has 13 amino acids. CDR3 DNA: TGTGCCAGCAGCCCGGACAGAGCTAGGCCCCAGCATTTT. Protein product: CASSPDRARPQHF. The entire variable domain, with the rest obtained from reference TRBV7-8 and TRBJ1-5, is as follows: GAGVSQSPRYKVAKRGQDVALRCDPISGHVSLFWYQQALGQGPEFLTYFQNEAQLDKSGLPSDRFFAERPEGSVSTLKIQRTQQEDSAVYLCASSPDRARPQHFGDGTRLSIL.

The chain combines TRBV6-5 with TRBJ2-7, with 8 positions matching TRBD1. The junction had 3 bases not matched to a gene; V was cut back by 2 bases and J by 3 bases. The V gene's germline CDR1 is MNHEY and CDR2 SVGAGI. This CDR3 has 14 amino acids. CDR3 sequence reads: CASSYRDRNYEQYF. DNA for the CDR3: TGTGCCAGCAGTTACCGGGACAGGAACTACGAGCAGTACTTC.

The chain combines TRBV9 with TRBJ2-2; no clear D. The CDR3 sequence is 14 residues long. V shed 0 bases and J shed 2 bases, with 5 bases lying between them. CDR1 and CDR2 from the germline V gene are SGDLS and YYNGEE. The CDR3, as DNA: TGTGCCAGCAGCGTAGGCAAAAACACCGGGGAGCTGTTTTTT. Its translation: CASSVGKNTGELFF.

This rearrangement joins TRBV6-5 to TRBJ2-3, with 7 bases aligning to TRBD1. V was clipped by 6 bases and J by 0 bases; unmatched bases: 6. The CDR3 extends over 15 amino acids. Per germline, CDR1 MNHEY and CDR2 SVGAGI. The CDR3 nucleotides are TGTGCCAGCAGCCTACAGGGGTCTAGCACAGATACGCAGTATTTT. Protein product: CASSLQGSSTDTQYF.

V is TRBV16 and J is TRBJ2-3, with D uncertain. Germline CDR1 reads KGHSY; CDR2 reads FQNENV. V was trimmed by 5 bases and J by 2 bases, leaving 11 bases between them. CDR3 size: 14 residues. The CDR3 spells CASSTLSNTDTQYF. DNA for the CDR3: TGTGCCAGCAGCACCCTCTCTAACACAGATACGCAGTATTTT.

On this clone itself: The junction shows a germline mismatch at one end, possibly a read error. The gene calls are TRBV4-3 and TRBJ2-7; D call uncertain. CDR1 and CDR2 from the germline V gene are LGHNA and YSLEER. The CDR3 totals 14 residues. The CDR3 is CASSQAHLSFEQYF. In DNA form, the CDR3 reads TGCGCCAGCAGCCAAGCACATCTGTCCTTCGAGCAGTACTTC.

This clone showed up just once. This sequence joins TRBV2 and TRBJ2-1, with 10 positions matching TRBD1. V lost 5 bases and J lost 16; bases outside the gene matches: 5. CDR3 length: 11 amino acids. Germline lookup yields CDR1 SNHLY and CDR2 FYNNEI. The CDR3 DNA reads as TGTGCCAGCAGTCAAGACAGGGGGCCCTTCTTC. Translation gives CASSQDRGPFF. The variable domain in full, completed from reference TRBV2 and TRBJ2-1, reads EPEVTQTPSHQVTQMGQEVILRCVPISNHLYFYWYRQILGQKVEFLVSFYNNEISEKSEIFDDQFSVERPDGSNFTLKIRSTKLEDSAMYFCASSQDRGPFFGPGTRLTVL.